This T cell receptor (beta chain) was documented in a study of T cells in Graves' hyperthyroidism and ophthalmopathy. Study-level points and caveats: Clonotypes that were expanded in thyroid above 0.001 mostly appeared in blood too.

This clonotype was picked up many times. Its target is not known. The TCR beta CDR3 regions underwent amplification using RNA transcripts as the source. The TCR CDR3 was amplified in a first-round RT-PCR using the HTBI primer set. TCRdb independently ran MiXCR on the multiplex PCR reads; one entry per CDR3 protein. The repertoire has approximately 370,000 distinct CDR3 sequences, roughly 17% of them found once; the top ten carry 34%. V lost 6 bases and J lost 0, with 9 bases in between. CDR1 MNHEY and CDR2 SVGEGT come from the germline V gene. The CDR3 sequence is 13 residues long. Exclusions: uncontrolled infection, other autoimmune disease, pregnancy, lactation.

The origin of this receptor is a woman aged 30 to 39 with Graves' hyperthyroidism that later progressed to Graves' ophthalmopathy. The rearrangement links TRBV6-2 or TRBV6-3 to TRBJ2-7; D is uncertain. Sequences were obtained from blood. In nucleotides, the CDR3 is TGTGCCAGCAGATCGGCTGTCTCCTACGAGCAGTACTTC. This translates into CASRSAVSYEQYF.